These 10 T cell receptor beta chains came from one sample sequenced in a study of T cells after yellow fever vaccination. TCRdb fed the 5' RACE reads into MiXCR, producing one record per CDR3 protein. The table includes about 240,000 distinct CDR3 sequences, around 7% detected once. The specimen comprised CD4+ T cells sorted from PBMCs, sampled 15 days after the yellow fever booster vaccination. The receptors stem from a man aged 25-40 years who received the YFV17D yellow fever vaccine.

This clonotype was recorded at least ten times. The chain recombines TRBV28 with TRBJ2-2; TRBD2 agrees at 12 bases. CDR1 is MDHEN, CDR2 SYDVKM, per germline. The CDR3 totals 16 residues. Germline trimming cut 3 bases from V and 5 bases from J; bases unmatched to any gene: 4. This CDR3 reads CASSFPTSGRTGELFF. CDR3 in DNA: TGTGCCAGCAGTTTTCCTACTAGCGGGAGGACCGGGGAGCTGTTTTTT.

The chain employs TRBV30 and TRBJ2-2; D unresolved. This CDR3 has 15 amino acids. V lost 0 bases and J lost 3, with 11 bases in between. CDR1 is GTSNPN, CDR2 SVGIG, per germline (reference sequence). This CDR3 is CAWSVSGIDTGELFF. Here the CDR3 DNA reads TGTGCCTGGAGTGTGTCAGGTATCGACACCGGGGAGCTGTTTTTT.

Only a few counts were recorded for this clonotype. The chain recombines TRBV5-1 with TRBJ2-2; TRBD1 matches 7 bases. Germline values: CDR1 SGHRS, CDR2 YFSETQ. The V and J ends lost 5 bases and 6 bases, in that order; junction bases with no gene match: 10. This CDR3 spans 15 amino acids. CDR3 bases: TGCGCCAGCAGTCCCGCAGACAGGGTTTCCGGGGAGCTGTTTTTT. Amino acids: CASSPADRVSGELFF.

This clonotype was seen repeatedly, ten times or more. This chain joins TRBV9 and TRBJ2-7, with D possibly TRBD2 on 5 matching bases. The CDR3 sequence is 13 residues long. The V gene's germline CDR1 is SGDLS and CDR2 YYNGEE. The V end was cut by 4 bases, the J end by 4 bases, with 12 bases between. In DNA, the CDR3 is TGTGCCAGCAGCCGCCTAGCAGATTACGAGCAGTACTTC. Translated, it gives CASSRLADYEQYF.

This clonotype was detected many times. V gene TRBV6-1 combines with J gene TRBJ2-3; TRBD1 aligns across 8 bases. The CDR3 contains 15 residues. Germline CDR1 and CDR2: MNHNS and SASEGT. J was trimmed by 4 bases and V by 7 bases; bases with no gene match: 10. CDR3: CASTLTGGRADTQYF. CDR3 nucleotides: TGTGCCAGCACCCTTACAGGGGGTCGGGCAGATACGCAGTATTTT.

In this sample, this clonotype turned up many times. V usage is TRBV7-2 and J usage is TRBJ2-3; D not certain. The germline V and J ends were trimmed by 5 bases and 0 bases, with 12 bases remaining between them. CDR1 SGHTA and CDR2 FQGNSA come from the germline V gene. This CDR3 comprises 15 residues. CDR3 sequence: CASSNWLSSTDTQYF. The CDR3 DNA is TGTGCCAGCAGCAATTGGTTGTCTAGCACAGATACGCAGTATTTT.

This clonotype was observed a few times. The V and J genes are TRBV20-1 and TRBJ2-7; D is undetermined. There are 14 residues in the CDR3. Per germline, CDR1 DFQATT and CDR2 SNEGSKA (reference sequence). Trimming left V 0 bases short and J 2 bases short, with 11 bases between. CDR3 nucleotide sequence: TGCAGTGCTAGAGATGGCGCGGTCACCTACGAGCAGTACTTC. Amino acid sequence: CSARDGAVTYEQYF.

About this clonotype itself: A much more abundant neighbour one base away suggests this may be a read error. The chain recombines TRBV30 with TRBJ2-2; a weak D match, TRBD2 (6 bases). In germline, CDR1 is GTSNPN, CDR2 SVGIG (reference sequence). This CDR3 is built from 14 residues. V lost 3 bases and J lost 9, with 17 bases in between. CDR3 loop: CAWRVLASTWELFF. The CDR3 DNA follows: TGTGCCTGGAGAGTTCTAGCGTCGACCTGGGAGCTGTTTTTT.

This clonotype was counted many times. The rearrangement links TRBV5-6 to TRBJ2-7, with D perhaps given as TRBD1 or TRBD2 (5 bases each). The CDR3 loop spans 15 amino acids. In germline, CDR1 is SGHDT, CDR2 YYEEEE. Trimming pared 0 bases from V and 1 base from J, leaving 11 bases between. CDR3 sequence (DNA): TGTGCCAGCAGCTTGGCCGGGGACCTTTCCTACGAGCAGTACTTC. Protein product: CASSLAGDLSYEQYF.

V usage is TRBV20-1 and J usage is TRBJ2-1, with D hard to call. This CDR3 contains 11 residues. V lost 3 bases, J lost 10 bases, and 10 bases lay in between. Germline V gene lookup returns CDR1 DFQATT and CDR2 SNEGSKA (reference sequence). The CDR3 is CSASSGREQFF. The CDR3 bases are TGCAGTGCTAGTTCCGGACGCGAGCAGTTCTTC.